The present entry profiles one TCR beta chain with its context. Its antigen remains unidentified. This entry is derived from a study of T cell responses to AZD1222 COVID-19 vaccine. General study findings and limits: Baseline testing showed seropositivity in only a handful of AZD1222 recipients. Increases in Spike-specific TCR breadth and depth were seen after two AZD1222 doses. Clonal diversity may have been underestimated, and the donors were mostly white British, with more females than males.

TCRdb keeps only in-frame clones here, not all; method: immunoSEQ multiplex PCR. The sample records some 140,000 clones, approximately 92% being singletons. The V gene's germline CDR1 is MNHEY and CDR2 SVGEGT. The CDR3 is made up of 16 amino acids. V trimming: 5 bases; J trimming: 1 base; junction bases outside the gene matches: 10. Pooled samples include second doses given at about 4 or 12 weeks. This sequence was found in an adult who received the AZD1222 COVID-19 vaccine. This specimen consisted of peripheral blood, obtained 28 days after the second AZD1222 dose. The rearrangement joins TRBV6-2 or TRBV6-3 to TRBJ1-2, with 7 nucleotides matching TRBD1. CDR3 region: CASSPGDSSINYGYTF. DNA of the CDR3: TGTGCCAGCAGTCCCGGGGACAGCAGTATTAACTATGGCTACACCTTC.